By share, the clone carrying this T cell receptor beta chain ranks as medium-sized. Each CDR3 protein is one row after TCRdb ran MiXCR on the multiplex PCR reads. The table records over a thousand distinct CDR3 sequences, around 6.5% of them present only once. Memory CD4+ cells were defined as CD4+CD45RO+CD25-. This clonotype was obtained from a female donor with breast cancer. Sequencing was performed on memory CD4+ T cells sorted from blood. Subset defined: memory CD4+ T cells, CD4+CD45RO+CD25-.

CDR3 amino acids: CASSSLGANYGYTF. The CDR3 region has the DNA TGTGCCAGCAGTTCCCTAGGGGCGAACTATGGCTACACCTTC. The chain combines TRBV12-3 or TRBV12-4 with TRBJ1-2; D possibly corresponds to TRBD1 (5 bases). Trimming removed 4 bases at V and 2 bases at J, with 11 bases between. The CDR3 is made up of 14 amino acids.